Presented here are 22 T cell receptor beta chains from one specimen sequenced in a study of beta chain features in type 1 diabetes (dated by TCRdb to the late 2010s). The library was produced with the immunoSEQ multiplex PCR assay. The High Capacity cDNA Reverse Transcription Kit was used to reverse transcribe all of the isolated RNA, meaning that expressed TCRB transcripts were what got sequenced. TCRdb's version of the immuneACCESS table is confined to in-frame rearrangements and falls short of the full clone set. An unresolved V gene accounts for under half of the shortfall where checked; the remainder is of unknown origin. The sample records about 620,000 clones, 15% to 17% of which are singletons. Clones ranked in the top ten supply under 0.095% of the sample. Sequencing used naive CD4+ T cells from blood. This sample's cell subset or site label indicates: true naive CD4+ T cells. Every receptor here comes from a young man in good health.

CDR3 sequence: CSVSTGKRDQPQHF. For the CDR3, the DNA is TGCAGCGTGTCAACAGGGAAGAGGGATCAGCCCCAGCATTTT. This sequence joins TRBV29-1 and TRBJ1-5; possibly TRBD1 for D (6 bases). The ends were cut back, 6 bases at V and 5 bases at J, with 17 bases in the middle. Germline V gene data show CDR1 as SQVTM and CDR2 as ANQGSEA. The CDR3 runs 14 residues.

The J gene is TRBJ1-4, the V gene TRBV4-2, with D possibly being TRBD1 (5 bases). From germline, CDR1 is LGHNA and CDR2 YNFKEQ. With 2 bases removed from V and 11 bases from J, the gap between germline ends came to 18 bases. This CDR3 is built from 15 residues. The CDR3 DNA reads as TGTGCCAGCAGCCAAAGGGGATACCAGGGAGAGAAACTGTTTTTT. Protein product: CASSQRGYQGEKLFF.

This clone has more than one count but fewer than ten. The same CDR3 also results from other DNA sequences found in this sample. V gene TRBV4-3 combines with J gene TRBJ2-1; D is uncertain. V gave up 1 base and J gave up 7 bases, with 8 bases separating them. The CDR3 length is 13 residues. Germline values: CDR1 LGHNA, CDR2 YSLEER. CDR3 nucleotide sequence: TGCGCCAGCAGCCAAGCCTCGGGTAATGAGCAGTTCTTC. Amino acids: CASSQASGNEQFF.

This clone was detected only once. The chain employs TRBV2 and TRBJ2-7, with D possibly matching TRBD1 (5 bases). V was pared by 11 bases and J by 8 bases, with 19 bases between. The germline V gene encodes CDR1 SNHLY and CDR2 FYNNEI. This CDR3 is 12 amino acids long. In DNA form, the CDR3 reads TGTGCCGGCGACTTGACAGACCTAAAGCAGTACTTC. Translation: CAGDLTDLKQYF.

The chain employs TRBV4-1 and TRBJ1-2; D call uncertain. The V and J ends lost 5 bases and 1 base respectively, with 14 bases between them. The CDR3 is made up of 15 amino acids. Germline V gene lookup returns CDR1 MGHRA and CDR2 YSYEKL. The CDR3 nucleotides are TGCGCCAGCAGCGAAAGATCGCCGTTTAACTATGGCTACACCTTC. Translated: CASSERSPFNYGYTF.

The V gene is TRBV29-1, the J gene TRBJ2-2; 11 bases agree with TRBD1. Unmatched junction bases numbered 5, after V lost 5 bases and J lost 0 bases. CDR1 and CDR2 from the germline V gene are SQVTM and ANQGSEA. This CDR3 contains 16 residues. The CDR3: CSVPRTGGANTGELFF. In nucleotides, the CDR3 is TGCAGCGTTCCTCGGACAGGGGGCGCGAACACCGGGGAGCTGTTTTTT.

This clone was detected a few times. The chain uses TRBV5-1 and TRBJ1-1; possible D gene TRBD1, 5 bases. The germline V gene encodes CDR1 SGHRS and CDR2 YFSETQ. V lost 0 bases, J lost 2 bases, and 11 bases lay in between. This CDR3 contains 15 residues. CDR3 nucleotide sequence: TGCGCCAGCAGCTTGGGGACATGGCATAACACTGAAGCTTTCTTT. Residues: CASSLGTWHNTEAFF.

This clone was observed a few times. The J gene is TRBJ2-1, the V gene TRBV4-1; D uncertain. The germline gives CDR1 MGHRA, CDR2 YSYEKL. CDR3 length equals 15 residues. V was pared by 1 base and J by 0 bases, with 7 bases between. CDR3 loop: CASSQGVSSYNEQFF. The CDR3 DNA is TGCGCCAGCAGCCAAGGGGTAAGCTCCTACAATGAGCAGTTCTTC.

A few counts support this clone. The chain carries TRBV7-2 and TRBJ2-1; D is unclear. V lost 7 bases, J lost 4 bases, and 5 bases lay in between. CDR1 is SGHTA, CDR2 FQGNSA, per germline. This CDR3 comprises 11 residues. CDR3 in DNA: TGTGCCAGCACCAGTTACAATGAGCAGTTCTTC. Amino acid sequence: CASTSYNEQFF. Supplemented by reference TRBV7-2 and TRBJ2-1, the full variable domain reads GAGVSQSPSNKVTEKGKDVELRCDPISGHTALYWYRQSLGQGLEFLIYFQGNSAPDKSGLPSDRFSAERTGGSVSTLTIQRTQQEDSAVYLCASTSYNEQFFGPGTRLTVL.

This clone has a handful of counts. The chain uses TRBV5-4 and TRBJ1-3; D possibly corresponds to TRBD1 (6 bases). Trimming left V 2 bases short and J 8 bases short, with 17 bases between. The CDR3 totals 15 residues. Germline loops: CDR1 SGHNT, CDR2 YYREEE (reference sequence). The CDR3 nucleotides are TGTGCCAGCAGCTTTGGATCTACAGGGACGCACACCATATATTTT. It yields the protein CASSFGSTGTHTIYF.

The gene calls are TRBV4-3 and TRBJ2-3; D is perhaps TRBD1 (6 bases). This CDR3 spans 15 amino acids. Germline V gene lookup returns CDR1 LGHNA and CDR2 YSLEER. Trimming removed 6 bases from V and 0 bases from J, with 13 bases in between. DNA of the CDR3: TGCGCCAGCAGTCTCGACAGGAGGAGCACAGATACGCAGTATTTT. Its protein product is CASSLDRRSTDTQYF.

The rearrangement links TRBV28 to TRBJ2-3; D not certain. This CDR3 spans 14 amino acids. CDR1 is MDHEN, CDR2 SYDVKM, per germline. Trimming removed 5 bases at V and 0 bases at J, with 9 bases between. Here the CDR3 DNA reads TGTGCCAGCAGTCCCGGGTCTAGCACAGATACGCAGTATTTT. This translates into CASSPGSSTDTQYF.

The V call is TRBV7-9, the J call TRBJ2-3; TRBD2 matches at 11 bases. Germline CDR1 and CDR2: SEHNR and FQNEAQ (reference sequence). Trimming cost V 6 bases and J 0 bases; bases outside gene matches: 2. This CDR3 is 15 amino acids long. The CDR3 DNA reads as TGTGCCAGCAGTCCTAGCGGGGGGAGCACAGATACGCAGTATTTT. Translated: CASSPSGGSTDTQYF.

This clone has just a few counts. This chain uses TRBV6-5 with TRBJ2-7; tentatively, D is TRBD1 (6 bases). V lost 6 bases and J 3 bases, leaving 15 bases between the germline ends. The CDR3 is made up of 14 amino acids. In germline, CDR1 is MNHEY, CDR2 SVGAGI. The CDR3, as DNA: TGTGCCAGCAGCGGGACAAGCAGGTTCTACGAGCAGTACTTC. Amino acid sequence: CASSGTSRFYEQYF.

This clone was counted between two and nine times. This CDR3 reads CASSLSIRTLGYTF. Written as DNA, the CDR3 is TGTGCCAGCAGTTTATCGATCCGGACGCTGGGCTACACCTTC. The chain links TRBV27 to TRBJ1-2; D is undetermined. CDR1 MNHEY and CDR2 SMNVEV come from the germline V gene (reference sequence). With 0 bases removed from V and 8 bases from J, the gap between germline ends came to 13 bases. This CDR3 spans 14 amino acids.

This chain uses TRBV18 with TRBJ1-1, with D perhaps TRBD1 (5 bases). V was trimmed by 8 bases and J by 0 bases, leaving 10 bases between them. The germline V gene encodes CDR1 KGHSH and CDR2 LQKENI. The CDR3 is 13 amino acids. CDR3 nucleotides: TGTGCCAGCCACGGACAATTGAACACTGAAGCTTTCTTT. Protein: CASHGQLNTEAFF. The variable domain in full, completed from reference TRBV18 and TRBJ1-1, reads NAGVMQNPRHLVRRRGQEARLRCSPMKGHSHVYWYRQLPEEGLKFMVYLQKENIIDESGMPKERFSAEFPKEGPSILRIQQVVRGDSAAYFCASHGQLNTEAFFGQGTRLTVV.

This clone was recorded a few times. The genes are TRBV13 and TRBJ2-7; 7 bases agree with TRBD2. Germline loops: CDR1 PRHDT, CDR2 FYEKMQ (reference sequence). This CDR3 spans 15 amino acids. Unmatched junction bases numbered 7, after V lost 5 bases and J lost 0 bases. CDR3 bases: TGTGCCAGCAGCCGACCGGGAGGAAGCTCCTACGAGCAGTACTTC. Amino acids: CASSRPGGSSYEQYF.

The chain employs TRBV5-1 and TRBJ2-2, with TRBD1 matching 8 bases. The CDR3 is 15 amino acids. The V and J ends lost 2 bases and 4 bases, in that order; junction bases with no gene match: 4. Germline CDR1 and CDR2: SGHRS and YFSETQ. As DNA, the CDR3 is TGCGCCAGCAGCTTCGGGACAGGAGGCACCGGGGAGCTGTTTTTT. This sequence encodes CASSFGTGGTGELFF.

This clone was detected only a few times. The chain links TRBV28 to TRBJ2-2; 7 nucleotides match TRBD2. The CDR3 is 15 amino acids. J lost 0 bases, V lost 7 bases, and 5 bases had no gene match. CDR1 and CDR2 (germline): MDHEN, SYDVKM. The CDR3 nucleotides read TGTGCCAGCACCGTCGGGACTACGAACACCGGGGAGCTGTTTTTT. It specifies CASTVGTTNTGELFF.

V gene TRBV6-5 combines with J gene TRBJ1-5; D not resolved. V shed 6 bases and J shed 2 bases, with 11 bases lying between them. CDR1 MNHEY and CDR2 SVGAGI come from the germline V gene. CDR3 size: 14 residues. The DNA of the CDR3 is TGTGCCAGCAGCTTCGTCTTGGGCAATCAGCCCCAGCATTTT. Its protein is CASSFVLGNQPQHF.

This clone was seen more than once but under ten times. This chain links TRBV9 with TRBJ2-1; 13 bases are a match to TRBD2. This CDR3 has 17 amino acids. Germline V lookup: CDR1 SGDLS, CDR2 YYNGEE. The trim removed 0 bases at V and 3 bases at J, leaving 3 bases unmatched. CDR3 in amino acids: CASSVGTSGGLYNEQFF. CDR3 sequence (DNA): TGTGCCAGCAGCGTAGGGACTAGCGGGGGCCTCTACAATGAGCAGTTCTTC.

This clone was picked up a small number of times. J is TRBJ2-7 and V is TRBV5-1; possible D gene TRBD2, 6 bases. The germline CDR1 and CDR2 sequences are SGHRS and YFSETQ. This CDR3 has 15 amino acids. The V gene lost 4 bases and the J gene lost 0 bases, with 14 bases spanning the gap. The CDR3 protein is CASSGGLYSSYEQYF. DNA for the CDR3: TGCGCCAGCAGCGGAGGACTATACAGCTCCTACGAGCAGTACTTC.